The clone carrying this T cell receptor beta chain showed up just a few times. Individual cDNA molecules were tagged with unique molecular identifiers. TCRdb processed the 5' RACE reads anew with MiXCR; each CDR3 protein has one entry. This table has about 98,000 distinct CDR3 sequences, approximately 9.9% appearing once. The data stem from a study of early T cells in non-severe SARS-CoV-2 infection. Overall study context: Chains from this unsorted whole-blood bulk RNA could not be paired.

The CDR3 has 14 amino acids. Sequenced material: whole blood. This chain joins TRBV21-1 and TRBJ2-7; whether TRBD1, the table's D call, matches the DNA was not checked. TRBV21-1 is recorded as a pseudogene. The TCR sequence derives from an adult who was a healthcare worker with PCR-confirmed SARS-CoV-2 infection or an uninfected control (not recorded which). The CDR3 loop is CASSKEGQVFTSYF. The CDR3 DNA is TGTGCCAGCAGCAAAGAAGGACAGGTATTTACCTCGTACTTC.